These 14 T cell receptor beta chains share one sample of origin, sequenced in a study of blood T cell repertoires in COVID-19. Generated by immunoSEQ multiplex PCR, the TCRdb table keeps only in-frame clones and is missing some. The sample carries 120,000 to 150,000 clones, more than 75% recorded once. What was sequenced was peripheral blood. The source is a man at least 80 years old with acute or convalescent COVID-19.

This chain joins TRBV4-1 and TRBJ1-4; no clear D. The CDR3 has 17 residues. V was trimmed by 1 base and J by 8 bases, leaving 20 bases between them. Germline V gives CDR1 MGHRA, CDR2 YSYEKL. The CDR3 protein is CASSQGLIGDGREKLFF. CDR3 in DNA: TGCGCCAGCAGCCAAGGCCTAATCGGAGATGGAAGGGAAAAACTGTTTTTT.

This clone was counted between two and nine times. The chain couples TRBV19 to TRBJ2-7; 7 bases agree with TRBD1. The V and J ends lost 4 bases and 2 bases, in that order; junction bases with no gene match: 5. Germline CDR1 and CDR2: LNHDA and SQIVND (reference sequence). The CDR3 length is 14 residues. This CDR3 is CASSNRDRPYEQYF. The CDR3 coding sequence is TGTGCCAGTAGTAACCGGGACAGACCCTACGAGCAGTACTTC.

The rearrangement joins TRBV7-9 to TRBJ1-1; 9 bases agree with TRBD1. The J segment lost 4 bases and the V segment lost 5 bases, leaving 5 bases of the junction unmatched. The V gene's germline CDR1 is SEHNR and CDR2 FQNEAQ (reference sequence). CDR3 size: 14 residues. This CDR3 is CASSLTGGLTEAFF. Here the CDR3 DNA reads TGTGCCAGCAGCCTGACAGGGGGGCTCACTGAAGCTTTCTTT.

V is TRBV5-1 and J is TRBJ2-2, with D possibly being TRBD1 (6 bases). V lost 4 bases and J lost 4, with 11 bases in between. CDR1 and CDR2 (germline): SGHRS, YFSETQ. This CDR3 region has 14 residues. The CDR3 reads CASSDRDTTGELFF. The CDR3 region has the DNA TGCGCCAGCAGCGACCGGGACACCACCGGGGAGCTGTTTTTT.

This chain links TRBV27 with TRBJ1-1; D unresolved. This CDR3 has 17 residues. Germline assignment: CDR1 MNHEY and CDR2 SMNVEV (reference sequence). V gave up 7 bases and J gave up 1 base, with 22 bases separating them. The CDR3 nucleotides are TGTGCCAGCATGTCCCTTTCTCTGAAGGCGGGGAACACTGAAGCTTTCTTT. This codes for CASMSLSLKAGNTEAFF.

In its sample, this clone was seen once. The rearrangement uses TRBV21-1 and TRBJ2-7; TRBD2, the table's D call, lacks a check against the DNA. TRBV21-1 represents a pseudogene. This CDR3 is 15 amino acids long. The CDR3 coding sequence is TGTGCCAGCAGCAAAGTGGGGACGGGAGGGCCCGAGCAGTACTTC. This sequence encodes CASSKVGTGGPEQYF.

The chain has TRBV2 and TRBJ1-2, with 9 nucleotides matching TRBD1. Looked up from germline, CDR1 is SNHLY and CDR2 is FYNNEI. The V segment lost 8 bases and the J segment 7 bases; nucleotides outside the gene matches: 8. The CDR3 runs to 13 residues. CDR3 in amino acids: CASLDRGFPGYTF. CDR3 bases: TGTGCCAGCCTAGACAGGGGGTTCCCTGGCTACACCTTC.

The chain is built from TRBV20-1 and TRBJ2-1; D gene ambiguous. The CDR3 has 11 amino acids. Trimming removed 0 bases at V and 12 bases at J, with 9 bases between. The germline V gene encodes CDR1 DFQATT and CDR2 SNEGSKA (reference sequence). The CDR3 is CSARDYDGQFF. The DNA for the CDR3 is TGCAGTGCTAGAGACTACGATGGGCAGTTCTTC.

V gene TRBV7-2 combines with J gene TRBJ2-7; 7 nucleotides align to TRBD2. CDR1 and CDR2 from the germline V gene are SGHTA and FQGNSA. This CDR3 spans 15 amino acids. V was clipped by 2 bases and J by 4 bases; unmatched bases: 8. CDR3 sequence reads: CASSLIASGAYEQYF. The CDR3 DNA sequence: TGTGCCAGCAGCTTAATCGCTAGCGGAGCGTACGAGCAGTACTTC. The variable domain in full, completed from reference TRBV7-2 and TRBJ2-7, reads GAGVSQSPSNKVTEKGKDVELRCDPISGHTALYWYRQSLGQGLEFLIYFQGNSAPDKSGLPSDRFSAERTGGSVSTLTIQRTQQEDSAVYLCASSLIASGAYEQYFGPGTRLTVT.

J is TRBJ2-3 and V is TRBV25-1, with 12 bases identical to TRBD2. Looked up from germline, CDR1 is MGHDK and CDR2 is SYGVNS. Unmatched junction bases numbered 9, after V lost 2 bases and J lost 3 bases. CDR3 size: 18 residues. The CDR3 region has the DNA TGTGCCAGCAGTGAACCTCTAGCGGGGGGGCTTCTGACAGATACGCAGTATTTT. It is translated as CASSEPLAGGLLTDTQYF.

The chain couples TRBV7-8 to TRBJ2-1; TRBD2 is a possible D gene (5 bases). V shed 4 bases and J shed 9 bases, with 13 bases lying between them. The length of the CDR3 is 13 residues. The V gene's germline CDR1 is SGHVS and CDR2 FQNEAQ. CDR3 bases: TGTGCCAGCAGCTCTCCCCCAGCGGCTGAGCAGTTCTTC. The encoded protein is CASSSPPAAEQFF.

This clone was detected once. J is TRBJ1-1 and V is TRBV19; 11 positions agree with TRBD1. Losses at the gene ends were 1 base for V and 0 bases for J; bases not matched to a gene: 4. The length of the CDR3 is 17 residues. The germline V gene has CDR1 LNHDA and CDR2 SQIVND (reference sequence). CDR3 nucleotides: TGTGCCAGTAGTATAGCCCCGGGACAGGGGGTGAACACTGAAGCTTTCTTT. Translation: CASSIAPGQGVNTEAFF.

This clone was counted a single time. The J gene is TRBJ2-2, the V gene TRBV3-1 (or the pseudogene TRBV3-2); D unclear. Trimming cost V 3 bases and J 1 base, with 9 bases left between them. The CDR3 runs to 15 residues. Germline lookup yields CDR1 LGHDT and CDR2 YNNKEL (reference sequence). The CDR3 DNA sequence: TGTGCCAGCAGCCAGCGACAACTGAACACCGGGGAGCTGTTTTTT. Translated, it gives CASSQRQLNTGELFF.

CDR3 nucleotides: TGTGCCACCAGTGACCACGAGGTGGGACATTATGGCTACACCTTC. Amino acids: CATSDHEVGHYGYTF. The genes are TRBV24-1 and TRBJ1-2, with D perhaps TRBD1 (6 bases). Looked up from germline, CDR1 is KGHDR and CDR2 is SFDVKD. V lost 4 bases, J lost 5 bases, and 16 bases lay in between. This CDR3 has 15 residues.